One and the same sample provided the 11 T cell receptor beta chains below, sequenced in a study of graft-versus-host responses after intestinal transplantation. These receptors' targets are unknown. TCRdb's copy holds only in-frame clones and misses some; the assay was immunoSEQ multiplex PCR. Of over 55,000 clones in the sample, roughly 88% were seen once. The sequenced sample was unstimulated CD8+ T cells sorted from spleen or lymph node cells, obtained before intestinal transplant. The receptors originated from a human donor who received an intestinal transplant.

J is TRBJ2-3 and V is TRBV9; D not certain. The CDR3 runs 12 residues. CDR1 is SGDLS, CDR2 YYNGEE, per germline. Trimming left V 2 bases short and J 5 bases short, with 6 bases between. The CDR3 DNA follows: TGTGCCAGCAGCGTTTCGGGAGATACGCAGTATTTT. Translated: CASSVSGDTQYF.

V is TRBV29-1 and J is TRBJ2-3; D may be TRBD1 (6 bases). Trimming removed 0 bases at V and 8 bases at J, with 18 bases between. This CDR3 spans 15 amino acids. Germline CDR1 and CDR2: SQVTM and ANQGSEA. The CDR3 is CSVEDRATGSVTQYF. Written as DNA, the CDR3 is TGCAGCGTTGAAGATCGGGCTACAGGGTCAGTTACGCAGTATTTT.

V is TRBV27 and J is TRBJ2-3; D ambiguous. CDR3 length: 14 amino acids. Germline V gene lookup returns CDR1 MNHEY and CDR2 SMNVEV (reference sequence). The V gene lost 3 bases and the J gene lost 14 bases, with 21 bases spanning the gap. The CDR3 loop reads CASSFGYPLDGPYF. The CDR3 bases are TGTGCCAGCAGTTTTGGATACCCGCTAGATGGCCCGTATTTT.

The CDR3 DNA follows: TGTGCCAGCAGTTACGATTATGGGGGGGTCTCAGATACGCAGTATTTT. Translated, it gives CASSYDYGGVSDTQYF. The V call is TRBV6-5, the J call TRBJ2-3, with 7 bases fitting TRBD2. CDR3 size: 16 residues. CDR1 is MNHEY and CDR2 is SVGAGI in the germline V gene. The J segment lost 4 bases and the V segment lost 2 bases, leaving 9 bases of the junction unmatched.

The rearrangement uses TRBV11-2 and TRBJ2-1, with 7 positions matching TRBD1. Trimming removed 5 bases from V and 6 bases from J; junction bases left unmatched: 13. CDR1 is SGHAT and CDR2 is FQNNGV in the germline V gene. CDR3 length equals 16 residues. The CDR3 region has the DNA TGTGCCAGCAGCCTCTCTTCTGCGACAGGGAGCAATGAGCAGTTCTTC. Translation: CASSLSSATGSNEQFF.

The V call is TRBV7-9, the J call TRBJ1-1; no reliable D call. The germline V and J ends were trimmed by 5 bases and 1 base, with 11 bases remaining between them. CDR1 and CDR2 from the germline V gene are SEHNR and FQNEAQ (reference sequence). The length of the CDR3 is 14 residues. In DNA, the CDR3 is TGTGCCAGCAGCCCATCCCCCAAGAACACTGAAGCTTTCTTT. The encoded protein is CASSPSPKNTEAFF.

V usage is TRBV1 and J usage is TRBJ2-3; TRBD2, the table's D call, was not compared with the DNA. TRBV1 is tagged as a pseudogene. This CDR3 spans 18 amino acids. The CDR3 region has the DNA TGCACCAGCAGCACCCACCAGAGGGATACGTCCGGTCTAGATACGCAGTATTTT. This codes for CTSSTHQRDTSGLDTQYF.

The rearrangement links TRBV25-1 to TRBJ2-1; TRBD2 agrees at 7 bases. In germline, CDR1 is MGHDK, CDR2 SYGVNS. The trim removed 3 bases at V and 0 bases at J, leaving 2 bases unmatched. This CDR3 is 15 amino acids long. CDR3 in amino acids: CASSDGGSSYNEQFF. The CDR3 DNA reads TGTGCCAGCAGTGACGGGGGGAGCTCCTACAATGAGCAGTTCTTC.

The rearrangement uses TRBV7-6 and TRBJ2-1; TRBD2 matches 11 bases. The CDR3 sequence is 15 residues long. The trim removed 5 bases at V and 4 bases at J, leaving 4 bases unmatched. The germline CDR1 and CDR2 sequences are SGHVS and FNYEAQ. The CDR3 nucleotides are TGTGCCAGCAGCCCCCTAGCGGGGGGTTACAATGAGCAGTTCTTC. It translates to CASSPLAGGYNEQFF.

The J gene is TRBJ1-1, the V gene TRBV20-1, with D possibly matching TRBD1 (5 bases). In germline, CDR1 is DFQATT, CDR2 SNEGSKA (reference sequence). This CDR3 has 11 amino acids. V gave up 1 base and J gave up 7 bases, with 7 bases separating them. Here the CDR3 reads CSARVGVEAFF. The CDR3 DNA sequence: TGCAGTGCTAGAGTAGGGGTTGAAGCTTTCTTT.

The sample holds a few counts of this clone. The genes are TRBV27 and TRBJ1-1; a weak D match, TRBD1 (5 bases). Germline CDR1 reads MNHEY; CDR2 reads SMNVEV (reference sequence). The CDR3 consists of 16 residues. Trimming shortened V by 5 bases and J by 1 base, and 17 bases separated the two germline ends. CDR3 sequence (DNA): TGTGCCAGCAGTCCCCCGGCCAGGGCGAGGAACACTGAAGCTTTCTTT. Its protein is CASSPPARARNTEAFF.